What follows is one TCR beta chain and its context. As yet, its antigen is unknown. 13 Jbeta primers and 60 Vbeta primers were used for the PCR. Sequenced by immunoSEQ multiplex PCR; TCRdb stores in-frame clones only, minus some. The table shows 98,000 or so clones, with 75% to 80% occurring only once. This sample was taken from a study of cytomegalovirus exposure and HLA in healthy donors. Study-wide results and limits: Later analysis placed DRB1 highest and HLA-C lowest in TCR association rates, which differed by HLA locus.

CDR1 and CDR2 (germline): MNHEY, SMNVEV (reference sequence). This CDR3 spans 17 amino acids. The ends were cut back, 6 bases at V and 0 bases at J, with 17 bases in the middle. The source of this sequence is a man aged 55 to 70 in good health and CMV-seropositive. The chain combines TRBV27 with TRBJ2-2; perhaps TRBD2 as D (6 bases). Sequencing was done on a sample of PBMCs. The CDR3 DNA follows: TGTGCCAGCAGGGTATCGGGGTCGGGAGCGAACACCGGGGAGCTGTTTTTT. It translates to CASRVSGSGANTGELFF.